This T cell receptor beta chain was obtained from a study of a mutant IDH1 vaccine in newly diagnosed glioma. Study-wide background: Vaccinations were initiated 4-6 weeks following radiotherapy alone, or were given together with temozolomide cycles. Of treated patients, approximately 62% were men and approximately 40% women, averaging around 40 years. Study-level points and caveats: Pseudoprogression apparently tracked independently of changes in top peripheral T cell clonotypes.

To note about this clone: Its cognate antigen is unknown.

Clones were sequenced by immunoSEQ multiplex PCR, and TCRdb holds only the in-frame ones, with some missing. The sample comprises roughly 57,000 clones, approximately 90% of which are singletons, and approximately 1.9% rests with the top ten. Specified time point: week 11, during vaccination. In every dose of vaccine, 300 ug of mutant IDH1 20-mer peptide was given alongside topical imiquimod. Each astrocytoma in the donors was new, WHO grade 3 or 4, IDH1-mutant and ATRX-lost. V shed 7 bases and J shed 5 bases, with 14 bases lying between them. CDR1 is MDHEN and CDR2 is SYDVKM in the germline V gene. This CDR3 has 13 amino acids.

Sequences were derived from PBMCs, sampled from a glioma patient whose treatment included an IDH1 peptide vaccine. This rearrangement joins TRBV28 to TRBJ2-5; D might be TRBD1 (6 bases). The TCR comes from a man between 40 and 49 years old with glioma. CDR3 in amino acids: CASNWGLGETQYF. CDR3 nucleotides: TGTGCCAGCAACTGGGGGCTCGGGGAGACCCAGTACTTC.